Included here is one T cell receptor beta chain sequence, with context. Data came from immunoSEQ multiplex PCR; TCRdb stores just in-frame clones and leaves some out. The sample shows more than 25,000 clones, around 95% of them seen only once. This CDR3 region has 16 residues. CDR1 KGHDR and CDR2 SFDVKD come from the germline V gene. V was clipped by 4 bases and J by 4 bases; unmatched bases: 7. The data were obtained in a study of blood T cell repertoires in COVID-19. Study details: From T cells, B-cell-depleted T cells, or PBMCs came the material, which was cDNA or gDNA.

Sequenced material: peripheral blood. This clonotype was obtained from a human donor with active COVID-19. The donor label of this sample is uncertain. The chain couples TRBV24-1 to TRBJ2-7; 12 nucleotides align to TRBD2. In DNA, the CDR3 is TGTGCCACCAGTGACTACGGACTAGCGGGAATATACGAGCAGTACTTC. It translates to CATSDYGLAGIYEQYF.